A selection of T cell receptor beta chains follows, all from one sample in a study of blood T cells in healthy people across ages. Each CDR3 protein gets one entry after TCRdb re-called the 5' RACE reads with MiXCR. The table includes roughly 700,000 distinct CDR3 sequences, 20% to 25% detected once. These same data were also listed under a study on T cells of mothers and their children.

The specimen was blood. All receptors come from a boy between 10 and 17 years old in good health. The CDR3 runs from the conserved cysteine through the conserved F or W. The D gene is left open where the match is weak. Not every row has a clone size; where given, it reads once, few, many or a size class.

J gene	V gene	CDR3 length	D gene	clone size	CDR3 protein	CDR3 DNA
TRBJ1-5	TRBV12-3/TRBV12-4	13	NA	NA	CASSLRNNQPQHF	TGTGCCAGCAGTTTAAGGAACAATCAGCCCCAGCATTTT
TRBJ2-7	TRBV11-2	13	NA	NA	CASSGLQKYEQYF	TGTGCCAGCAGCGGCCTCCAGAAATACGAGCAGTACTTC
TRBJ2-5	TRBV4-2	14	NA	NA	CASSQERAQETQYF	TGTGCCAGCAGCCAAGAGCGGGCTCAAGAGACCCAGTACTTC
TRBJ1-2	TRBV28	12	NA	many	CASSSQGYGYTF	TGTGCCAGCAGTTCACAGGGCTATGGCTACACCTTC
TRBJ2-7	TRBV20-1	14	NA	NA	CSARDEGTTYEQYF	TGCAGTGCTAGAGACGAGGGAACTACCTACGAGCAGTACTTC
TRBJ1-1	TRBV11-2	15	TRBD1	NA	CASSPGTGGYTEAFF	TGTGCCAGCAGCCCAGGGACAGGGGGTTACACTGAAGCTTTCTTT
TRBJ1-2	TRBV7-9	15	TRBD1	NA	CASSLENRGFDGYTF	TGTGCCAGCAGCTTAGAGAACAGGGGTTTCGATGGCTACACCTTC
TRBJ2-5	TRBV29-1	14	NA	NA	CSVPEPPTEETQYF	TGCAGCGTCCCTGAACCACCGACTGAAGAGACCCAGTACTTC
TRBJ1-3	TRBV7-9	16	NA	few	CASSLRDSLSGNTIYF	TGTGCCAGCAGCCTTCGGGACTCTCTCTCTGGAAACACCATATATTTT
TRBJ2-3	TRBV5-1	15	NA	few	CASSFQGLLTDTQYF	TGCGCCAGCAGCTTCCAGGGCCTCCTGACAGATACGCAGTATTTT
TRBJ2-1	TRBV29-1	14	NA	few	CSVEEAGSYNEQFF	TGCAGCGTTGAAGAGGCGGGATCCTACAATGAGCAGTTCTTC
TRBJ1-4	TRBV5-1	15	TRBD1	NA	CASSLGQGVDEKLFF	TGCGCCAGCAGCCTAGGACAGGGGGTAGATGAAAAACTGTTTTTT
TRBJ2-2	TRBV7-6	17	TRBD2	NA	CASSPTGTSLWSGELFF	TGTGCCAGCAGCCCAACCGGGACTAGTCTCTGGTCCGGGGAGCTGTTTTTT
TRBJ1-2	TRBV6-1	11	NA	few	CASSEVQLYTF	TGTGCCAGCAGTGAGGTACAGCTCTACACCTTC
TRBJ2-1	TRBV7-9	15	NA	few	CASSETYGSYNEQFF	TGTGCCAGCAGCGAAACTTACGGCTCCTACAATGAGCAGTTCTTC
TRBJ2-7	TRBV5-1	16	TRBD1	few	CASRPGQGFLRDEQYF	TGCGCCAGCAGGCCGGGACAGGGGTTTCTAAGAGACGAGCAGTACTTC
TRBJ2-1	TRBV29-1	14	TRBD1	NA	CSGIGTGSYNEQFF	TGCAGCGGTATCGGGACAGGGTCCTACAATGAGCAGTTCTTC
TRBJ2-1	TRBV6-5	11	NA	NA	CASGRDLEQFF	TGTGCCAGCGGTAGGGACTTAGAGCAGTTCTTC
TRBJ2-6	TRBV9	15	NA	NA	CASSRDLSGANVLTF	TGTGCCAGCAGCCGAGATCTCTCTGGGGCCAACGTCCTGACTTTC
TRBJ2-7	TRBV3-1	14	NA	few	CASSQEGQPYEQYF	TGTGCCAGCAGCCAAGAAGGACAGCCCTACGAGCAGTACTTT
TRBJ2-4	TRBV5-1	12	NA	few	CASSLESGIQYF	TGCGCCAGCAGCTTGGAGTCGGGGATTCAGTACTTC
TRBJ2-2	TRBV7-9	14	NA	NA	CASSSGPPTGELFF	TGTGCCAGCAGTTCCGGTCCGCCGACCGGGGAGCTGTTTTTT
TRBJ2-7	TRBV6-2/TRBV6-3	17	TRBD2	few	CASSYELAGANSYEQYF	TGTGCCAGCAGTTACGAGCTAGCGGGGGCCAACTCCTACGAGCAGTACTTC
TRBJ2-7	TRBV27	15	NA	few	CASSLSWGLGYEQYF	TGTGCCAGCAGTTTATCCTGGGGGCTGGGCTACGAGCAGTACTTC
TRBJ2-1	TRBV20-1	15	TRBD2	NA	CSARDLAGGLNEQFF	TGCAGTGCTAGAGATCTAGCGGGAGGGTTGAATGAGCAGTTCTTC
TRBJ2-7	TRBV9	16	TRBD2	NA	CASSVGLAGQSHEQYF	TGTGCCAGCAGCGTAGGCCTAGCGGGTCAGTCCCACGAGCAGTACTTC
TRBJ2-1	TRBV5-6	13	TRBD1	few	CASSLKGGTGQFF	TGTGCCAGCAGCTTGAAGGGCGGGACAGGACAGTTCTTC
TRBJ2-1	TRBV19	13	NA	few	CASSYLASDEQFF	TGTGCCAGTAGTTACCTAGCGAGCGATGAGCAGTTCTTC
TRBJ2-1	TRBV5-1	16	NA	few	CASTWGGVSSYSEQFF	TGCGCCAGCACATGGGGCGGGGTGAGCTCCTACAGTGAGCAGTTCTTC
TRBJ2-7	TRBV12-3/TRBV12-4	13	TRBD2	NA	CASSGLGSYEQYF	TGTGCCAGCTCTGGACTAGGTTCCTACGAGCAGTACTTC
TRBJ2-5	TRBV6-6	14	TRBD2	few	CASSGGGEIETQYF	TGTGCCAGCAGCGGGGGGGGTGAGATCGAGACCCAGTACTTC
TRBJ2-5	TRBV5-1	15	NA	NA	CASSLGTRLYETQYF	TGCGCCAGCAGCTTGGGAACGAGGCTGTACGAGACCCAGTACTTC
TRBJ2-5	TRBV13	17	TRBD2	NA	CASSLGVLAGEGETQYF	TGTGCCAGCAGCTTAGGTGTGCTAGCGGGAGAAGGCGAGACCCAGTACTTC
TRBJ1-3	TRBV7-8	17	NA	NA	CASSVPRDKSSGNTIYF	TGTGCCAGCAGCGTCCCCCGGGACAAATCCTCTGGAAACACCATATATTTT
TRBJ2-6	TRBV11-2	19	TRBD1	few	CASSSATRGTGIGANVLTF	TGTGCCAGCAGCTCCGCGACTCGTGGGACAGGGATTGGGGCCAACGTCCTGACTTTC
TRBJ2-2	TRBV29-1	13	NA	NA	CSGRGRGTGELFF	TGCAGCGGGAGGGGGCGCGGGACCGGGGAGCTGTTTTTT
TRBJ2-1	TRBV29-1	16	TRBD2	few	CSSWTSGGSSYNEQFF	TGCAGCTCATGGACTAGCGGGGGCAGCTCCTACAATGAGCAGTTCTTC
TRBJ1-4	TRBV28	14	NA	NA	CASSPRALNEKLFF	TGTGCCAGCAGTCCAAGGGCTCTTAATGAAAAACTGTTTTTT
TRBJ2-7	TRBV9	15	NA	NA	CASSVASGASYEQYF	TGTGCCAGCAGCGTAGCCTCGGGGGCGTCCTACGAGCAGTACTTC
TRBJ2-7	TRBV20-1	14	TRBD1	few	CSASSGTGVFEQYF	TGCAGTGCTAGCTCCGGGACAGGGGTCTTCGAGCAGTACTTC
TRBJ2-6	TRBV7-9	15	NA	NA	CASRRLPPGANVLTF	TGTGCCAGCAGACGTTTACCCCCTGGGGCCAACGTCCTGACTTTC
TRBJ2-3	TRBV20-1	16	TRBD2	once	CSALRTGGGARDTQYF	TGCAGTGCCCTCAGGACCGGCGGGGGGGCCAGAGATACGCAGTATTTT
TRBJ2-5	TRBV29-1	14	NA	few	CSVAVSDRGGPQYF	TGCAGCGTTGCGGTATCGGACCGAGGCGGGCCCCAGTACTTC
TRBJ2-2	TRBV29-1	14	NA	NA	CSVEVGRDTGELFF	TGCAGCGTCGAAGTGGGACGGGACACCGGGGAGCTGTTTTTT
TRBJ2-7	TRBV28	15	NA	few	CASCSSQGGNYEQYF	TGTGCCAGCTGTTCCAGCCAGGGGGGGAACTACGAGCAGTACTTC
TRBJ2-1	TRBV10-1	16	TRBD2	NA	CASSEPGLAVRNEQFF	TGCGCCAGCAGTGAACCGGGACTAGCGGTAAGAAATGAGCAGTTCTTC
TRBJ1-6	TRBV4-2	15	NA	NA	CASSQDQGKNSPLHF	TGTGCCAGCAGCCAAGATCAGGGGAAGAATTCACCCCTCCACTTT
TRBJ2-3	TRBV4-1	14	NA	NA	CASSRDYGTDTQYF	TGCGCCAGCAGCCGAGACTATGGCACAGATACGCAGTATTTT
TRBJ2-1	TRBV5-5	11	NA	NA	CASSLVVEQFF	TGTGCCAGCAGCTTGGTGGTTGAGCAGTTCTTC
TRBJ2-2	TRBV4-3	15	NA	few	CASSQDQGGGVELFF	TGCGCCAGCAGCCAAGATCAAGGAGGGGGCGTGGAGCTGTTTTTT
TRBJ1-6	TRBV3-1	13	NA	NA	CASSQTENSPLHF	TGTGCCAGCAGCCAAACCGAGAATTCACCCCTCCACTTT
TRBJ2-7	TRBV15	16	TRBD1	NA	CATSRPRGTGRSEQYF	TGTGCCACCAGCAGACCAAGGGGGACAGGGCGTTCTGAGCAGTACTTC
TRBJ2-7	TRBV20-1	12	NA	few	CSASRQGNEQYF	TGCAGTGCTAGCAGGCAGGGGAACGAGCAGTACTTC
TRBJ2-6	TRBV24-1	18	NA	few	CVTSGTAGLSSGANVLTF	TGTGTCACCAGTGGGACGGCGGGGCTCAGCTCTGGGGCCAACGTCCTGACTTTC
TRBJ2-5	TRBV7-2	13	NA	NA	CASSPRSPETQYF	TGTGCCAGCAGCCCGAGGTCCCCAGAGACCCAGTACTTC
TRBJ1-2	TRBV20-1	14	TRBD1	few	CSARRQGVNYGYTF	TGCAGTGCTAGACGGCAGGGGGTGAACTATGGCTACACCTTC
TRBJ2-5	TRBV6-2/TRBV6-3	15	NA	few	CASSPTGSSEETQYF	TGTGCCAGCAGTCCAACGGGATCGAGTGAAGAGACCCAGTACTTC
TRBJ2-1	TRBV20-1	13	NA	few	CSAIAVVSREQFF	TGCAGTGCTATTGCTGTTGTCTCGCGAGAGCAGTTCTTC